A selection of T cell receptor beta chains follows, all from one sample in a study of T-cell reconstitution after alpha-beta-depleted transplantation in children. TCRdb re-called the PCR reads through MiXCR, storing one row per CDR3 protein. The sample shows 250,000 to 300,000 distinct CDR3 sequences, around 10% of them seen only once. Sequencing was performed on PBMCs, taken before TCRalphabeta/CD19-depleted stem cell transplant. The receptors here all came from a boy less than two years old with acute myeloid leukemia, due to receive a stem cell transplant. Both conserved end residues are part of each CDR3. A D gene is named only where the DNA matches it firmly. Some rows mark clone size as missing; the rest say once, few, many or name a class of expanded clone.

V	size	J	D	CDR3	DNA
TRBV18	many	TRBJ2-7	TRBD1	CASSPGERQGFYEQYF	TGTGCCAGCTCACCCGGGGAGAGACAGGGGTTCTACGAGCAGTACTTC
TRBV7-6	NA	TRBJ2-5	NA	CASSLSGLKTQYF	TGTGCCAGCAGCTTATCAGGGTTGAAGACCCAGTACTTC
TRBV12-3/TRBV12-4	many	TRBJ2-7	NA	CASSHGTALHSYEQYF	TGTGCCAGCAGCCATGGGACGGCCCTACACAGCTACGAGCAGTACTTC
TRBV28	NA	TRBJ2-1	NA	CASSFGDSYNEQFF	TGTGCCAGCAGTTTCGGGGATTCCTACAATGAGCAGTTCTTC
TRBV7-9	many	TRBJ2-7	NA	CATTDFYEQYF	TGTGCCACTACGGACTTTTACGAGCAGTACTTC
TRBV5-1	few	TRBJ1-2	NA	CASSRVGDYGYTF	TGCGCCAGCAGCCGGGTCGGGGACTATGGCTACACCTTC
TRBV5-1	many	TRBJ1-2	NA	CASSSNRDGYTF	TGCGCCAGCAGCTCAAACAGGGATGGCTACACCTTC
TRBV7-2	many	TRBJ2-3	TRBD2	CASNRRGRGGQDTQYF	TGTGCCAGCAACCGCCGGGGGCGGGGGGGCCAAGATACGCAGTATTTT
TRBV12-3/TRBV12-4	many	TRBJ2-7	NA	CASSFSAPSYEQYF	TGTGCCAGCAGTTTCTCCGCACCGTCTTACGAGCAGTACTTC
TRBV12-3/TRBV12-4	NA	TRBJ2-7	TRBD2	CASSSAGGAGGHEQYF	TGTGCCAGCAGTTCCGCCGGGGGGGCGGGAGGACACGAGCAGTACTTC
TRBV5-1	many	TRBJ2-2	NA	CASSEGDLRRTGELFF	TGCGCCAGCAGCGAAGGGGACCTTCGACGGACCGGGGAGCTGTTTTTT
TRBV29-1	many	TRBJ2-3	TRBD1	CSAADRARRTDTQYF	TGCAGCGCCGCGGACAGGGCACGCCGCACAGATACGCAGTATTTT
TRBV29-1	few	TRBJ2-5	TRBD1	CSVETGYETQYF	TGCAGCGTTGAGACAGGGTACGAGACCCAGTACTTC
TRBV20-1	few	TRBJ2-7	TRBD1	CSARPGQGVYEQYF	TGCAGTGCTAGACCGGGGCAGGGGGTTTACGAGCAGTACTTC
TRBV4-2	many	TRBJ2-3	TRBD2	CASSQNPTGTSGDWADTQYF	TGTGCCAGCAGCCAAAACCCCACTGGGACTAGCGGGGATTGGGCAGATACGCAGTATTTT
TRBV19	few	TRBJ2-7	TRBD2	CASSIRVPGLADTYEQYF	TGTGCCAGTAGTATTCGCGTCCCGGGACTAGCGGACACCTACGAGCAGTACTTC
TRBV2	few	TRBJ2-1	TRBD2	CASRGAGGPPYNEQFF	TGTGCCAGCAGGGGGGCGGGAGGGCCCCCTTACAATGAGCAGTTCTTC
TRBV7-9	many	TRBJ1-5	NA	CASSGADQPQHF	TGTGCCAGCAGCGGAGCGGATCAGCCCCAGCATTTT
TRBV7-9	many	TRBJ2-2	TRBD1	CASSSGGTGNDGELFF	TGTGCCAGCAGCTCCGGAGGGACAGGGAATGACGGGGAGCTGTTTTTT
TRBV28	many	TRBJ2-3	TRBD1	CASRQGNTDTQYF	TGTGCCAGCCGACAGGGAAACACAGATACGCAGTATTTT
TRBV7-2	many	TRBJ2-5	TRBD2	CASNEAGGETQYF	TGTGCCAGCAATGAGGCGGGAGGCGAGACCCAGTACTTC
TRBV5-1	many	TRBJ1-5	NA	CASSLTGNSNQPQHF	TGTGCCAGCAGTTTGACAGGAAATAGCAATCAGCCCCAGCATTTT
TRBV5-1	many	TRBJ2-5	NA	CASSEGVQETQYF	TGCGCCAGCAGCGAAGGGGTTCAAGAGACCCAGTACTTC
TRBV5-8	NA	TRBJ1-5	NA	CASTPGHLSNQPQHF	TGTGCCAGCACCCCGGGACACTTAAGCAATCAGCCCCAGCATTTT
TRBV12-3/TRBV12-4	many	TRBJ1-6	NA	CASSLKGDSPLHF	TGTGCCAGCAGTTTGAAGGGGGATTCACCCCTCCACTTT
TRBV27	many	TRBJ2-7	TRBD2	CASSSIWEGASYEQYF	TGTGCCAGCAGTTCTATTTGGGAGGGAGCCTCCTACGAGCAGTACTTC
TRBV5-8	many	TRBJ2-4	TRBD1	CASSSGTALDLAKNIQYF	TGTGCCAGCAGCTCGGGGACAGCGCTTGACTTAGCCAAAAACATTCAGTACTTC
TRBV10-3	many	TRBJ1-1	TRBD1	CAIKPTGANTEAFF	TGTGCCATCAAACCGACAGGGGCGAACACTGAAGCTTTCTTT
TRBV7-8	few	TRBJ2-3	TRBD2	CASSLGVAGGPVVKYF	TGTGCCAGCAGCTTAGGAGTAGCGGGGGGGCCGGTCGTGAAGTATTTT
TRBV28	many	TRBJ2-3	TRBD2	CASSSLLAGKDYTQYF	TGTGCCAGCAGTTCCTTACTAGCGGGAAAGGATTATACGCAGTATTTT
TRBV7-8	many	TRBJ1-2	NA	CASSPTGYYGYTF	TGTGCCAGCAGCCCTACAGGGTACTATGGCTACACCTTC
TRBV5-1	many	TRBJ2-1	TRBD2	CASSFRAGASYNEQFF	TGCGCCAGCAGCTTTCGAGCGGGGGCCTCCTACAATGAGCAGTTCTTC
TRBV25-1	NA	TRBJ2-3	TRBD2	CAATSGGFTDTQYF	TGTGCCGCTACTAGCGGGGGGTTCACAGATACGCAGTATTTT
TRBV20-1	many	TRBJ2-3	TRBD2	CSAALRGRGEAGTDTQYF	TGCAGTGCAGCCCTTCGGGGGCGGGGGGAAGCGGGCACAGATACGCAGTATTTT
TRBV4-3	many	TRBJ2-1	TRBD2	CASSQEDRLAGGSNEQFF	TGCGCCAGCAGCCAAGAGGACCGACTAGCGGGAGGGAGCAATGAGCAGTTCTTC
TRBV7-3	many	TRBJ2-1	NA	CASSHRDRSYNEQFF	TGTGCCAGCAGCCACCGGGACCGCTCCTACAATGAGCAGTTCTTC
TRBV28	many	TRBJ2-3	NA	CASSLSFGSTDTQYF	TGTGCCAGCAGTTTATCGTTCGGGAGCACAGATACGCAGTATTTT
TRBV28	many	TRBJ2-7	NA	CASSLQGPYEQYF	TGTGCCAGCAGTTTACAGGGTCCCTACGAGCAGTACTTC
TRBV20-1	NA	TRBJ1-5	TRBD1	CSAKPPGQTYNQPQHF	TGCAGTGCTAAACCCCCGGGACAGACCTACAATCAGCCCCAGCATTTT
TRBV11-2	many	TRBJ2-7	NA	CASSFPDGISYEQYF	TGTGCCAGCAGCTTCCCAGACGGGATCTCCTACGAGCAGTACTTC
TRBV30	few	TRBJ1-3	TRBD1	CAWSPGQGARSGNTIYF	TGTGCCTGGTCACCGGGACAGGGGGCTCGGAGTGGAAACACCATATATTTT
TRBV5-6	NA	TRBJ2-1	NA	CAITDSRQRPYNEQFF	TGTGCCATTACGGATTCCAGACAAAGGCCCTACAATGAGCAGTTCTTC
TRBV25-1	NA	TRBJ2-7	TRBD2	CASSVAGGTPYEQYF	TGTGCCAGCAGTGTTGCGGGGGGAACACCCTACGAGCAGTACTTC
TRBV5-1	many	TRBJ2-2	TRBD1	CASSFPRQGANTGELFF	TGCGCCAGCAGCTTTCCTAGGCAGGGGGCGAACACCGGGGAGCTGTTTTTT
TRBV7-9	NA	TRBJ2-3	NA	CASIGGTEPTF	TGTGCCAGCATTGGGGGGACTGAACCTACTTTT
TRBV7-2	many	TRBJ2-1	TRBD1	CASTGQGSNEQFF	TGTGCCAGTACCGGACAGGGAAGCAATGAGCAGTTCTTC